The entry below describes one TCR beta chain. The entry originates in a study of blood T cell repertoires in COVID-19. Study summary: Acute and convalescent COVID-19 samples came from the United States, Italy and Spain. In each case, the material was cDNA or gDNA derived from T cells, B-cell-depleted T cells, or PBMCs.

Using immunoSEQ multiplex PCR, the repertoire was profiled, and TCRdb retains in-frame clones only, with some absent. The sample lists about 88,000 clones, roughly 84% seen once, with roughly 3% in the top ten. The receptor comes from a woman older than 75 with acute or convalescent COVID-19. The sequenced sample was peripheral blood.

In nucleotides, the CDR3 is TGTGCCAGCAGTTTACGTGGGGCATGGGATGGCTACACCTTC. Its protein product is CASSLRGAWDGYTF. The gene calls are TRBV28 and TRBJ1-2, with a possible D match to TRBD1 (5 bases). This CDR3 has 14 amino acids. The V gene lost 2 bases and the J gene lost 6 bases, with 13 bases spanning the gap. Germline values: CDR1 MDHEN, CDR2 SYDVKM.